This T cell receptor (beta chain) was recorded in a study of vaccination and CD4 T cells after COVID-19. Study-wide findings and caveats: Convalescent patient numbers were relatively low, with no early post-infection timepoints.

The Oncomine TCR Beta short-read assay was what sequenced the DNA obtained from cultured CD4+ T cells. TCRdb reprocessed the PCR reads with MiXCR, giving one entry per CDR3 protein. The top ten clones hold 15% to 20% of a sample with 15,000 to 20,000 distinct CDR3 sequences, about 69% of them seen once. Treatment given: approximately nine-day PBMC culture with coronavirus spike peptide pools or control peptides (ViraFEST assay). Expanded clonotypes were found by TCR sequencing after peptide-pool stimulation (ViraFEST). PBMC cultures, at around 2 million cells per well, received about 9.9 IU/ml IL-2 and roughly 9.4 ug/ml peptide pools. This clonotype qualifies as large. Its antigen is unidentified. The V and J ends lost 5 bases and 0 bases respectively, with 11 bases between them. CDR1 and CDR2 from the germline V gene are MNHNS and SASEGT. CDR3 length equals 15 residues.

The chain couples TRBV6-1 to TRBJ1-5, with a tentative D call TRBD1 (5 bases). Specimen: CD4+ T cells from blood, cultured in vitro. This receptor was taken from a human donor who had recovered from COVID-19. In DNA form, the CDR3 reads TGTGCCAGCAGTACGACAGATTATAGCAATCAGCCCCAGCATTTT. It encodes CASSTTDYSNQPQHF.